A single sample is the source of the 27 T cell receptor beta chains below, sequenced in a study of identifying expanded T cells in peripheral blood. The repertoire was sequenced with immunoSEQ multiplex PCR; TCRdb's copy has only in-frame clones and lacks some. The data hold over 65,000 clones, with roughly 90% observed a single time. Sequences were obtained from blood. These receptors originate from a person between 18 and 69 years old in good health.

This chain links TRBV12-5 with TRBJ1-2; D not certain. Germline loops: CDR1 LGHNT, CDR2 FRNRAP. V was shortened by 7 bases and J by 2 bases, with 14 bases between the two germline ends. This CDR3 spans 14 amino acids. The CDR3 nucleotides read TGTGCTAGTGCTCCCGGCCGGCTAAACTATGGCTACACCTTC. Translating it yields CASAPGRLNYGYTF.

The CDR3 DNA sequence: TGTGCCAGCAGCTTGTATGACAGGCAGCCCCAGCATTTT. Translating gives CASSLYDRQPQHF. The J gene is TRBJ1-5, the V gene TRBV7-8; possibly TRBD1 for D (6 bases). The CDR3 covers 13 residues. Germline V lookup: CDR1 SGHVS, CDR2 FQNEAQ. V was pared by 3 bases and J by 7 bases, with 10 bases between.

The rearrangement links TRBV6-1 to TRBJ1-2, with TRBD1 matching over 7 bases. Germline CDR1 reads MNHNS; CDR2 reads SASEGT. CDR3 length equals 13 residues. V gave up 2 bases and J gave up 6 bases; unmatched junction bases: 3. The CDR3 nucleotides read TGTGCCAGCAGTGAATTCGACAGGGATGGCTACACCTTC. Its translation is CASSEFDRDGYTF.

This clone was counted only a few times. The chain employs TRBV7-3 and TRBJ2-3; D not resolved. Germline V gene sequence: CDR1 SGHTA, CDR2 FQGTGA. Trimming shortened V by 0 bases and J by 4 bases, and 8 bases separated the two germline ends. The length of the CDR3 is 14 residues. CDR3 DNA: TGTGCCAGCAGCTTAACCGCCACGGCAGATACGCAGTATTTT. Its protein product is CASSLTATADTQYF.

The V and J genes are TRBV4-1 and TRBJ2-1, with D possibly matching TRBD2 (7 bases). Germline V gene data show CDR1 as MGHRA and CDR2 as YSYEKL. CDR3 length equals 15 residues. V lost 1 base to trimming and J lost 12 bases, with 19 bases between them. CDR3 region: CASSQVSPQGGGQFF. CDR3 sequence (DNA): TGCGCCAGCAGCCAAGTAAGCCCCCAGGGAGGGGGGCAGTTCTTC.

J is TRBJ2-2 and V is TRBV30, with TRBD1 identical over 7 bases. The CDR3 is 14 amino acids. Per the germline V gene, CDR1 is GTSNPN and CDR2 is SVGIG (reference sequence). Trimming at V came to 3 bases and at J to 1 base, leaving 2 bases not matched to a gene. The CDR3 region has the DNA TGTGCCTGGAGGCGACAGGGGAACACCGGGGAGCTGTTTTTT. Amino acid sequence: CAWRRQGNTGELFF. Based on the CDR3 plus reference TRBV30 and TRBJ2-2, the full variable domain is SQTIHQWPATLVQPVGSPLSLECTVEGTSNPNLYWYRQAAGRGLQLLFYSVGIGQISSEVPQNLSASRPQDRQFILSSKKLLLSDSGFYLCAWRRQGNTGELFFGEGSRLTVL.

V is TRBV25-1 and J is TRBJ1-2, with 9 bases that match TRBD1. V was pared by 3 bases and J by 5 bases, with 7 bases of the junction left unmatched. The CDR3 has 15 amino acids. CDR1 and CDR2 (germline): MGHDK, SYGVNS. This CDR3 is CASSDQGQGRYGYTF. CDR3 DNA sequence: TGTGCCAGCAGTGACCAGGGACAGGGAAGGTATGGCTACACCTTC.

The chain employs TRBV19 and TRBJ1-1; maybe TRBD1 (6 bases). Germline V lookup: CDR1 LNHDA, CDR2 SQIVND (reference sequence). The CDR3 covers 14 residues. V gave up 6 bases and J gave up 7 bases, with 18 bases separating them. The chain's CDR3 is CASSLEQGALEAFF. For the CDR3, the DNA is TGTGCCAGTAGCCTCGAACAGGGAGCTCTTGAAGCTTTCTTT.

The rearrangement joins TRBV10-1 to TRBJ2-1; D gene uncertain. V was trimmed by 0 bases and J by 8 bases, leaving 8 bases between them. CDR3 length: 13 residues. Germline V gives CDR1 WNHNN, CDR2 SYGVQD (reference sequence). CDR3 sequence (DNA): TGCGCCAGCAGTGAGTCGGTTGGGGATGAGCAGTTCTTC. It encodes CASSESVGDEQFF.

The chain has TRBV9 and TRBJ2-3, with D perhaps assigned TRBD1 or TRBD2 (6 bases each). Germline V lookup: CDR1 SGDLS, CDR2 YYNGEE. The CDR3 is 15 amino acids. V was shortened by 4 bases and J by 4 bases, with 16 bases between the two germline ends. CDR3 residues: CASSPRGAGADTQYF. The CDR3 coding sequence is TGTGCCAGCAGCCCGAGGGGGGCCGGGGCAGATACGCAGTATTTT.

The CDR3: CASSTGTQEKLFF. CDR3 nucleotides: TGTGCCAGCTCAACCGGGACACAAGAAAAACTGTTTTTT. The chain recombines TRBV18 with TRBJ1-4; tentative D call: TRBD1 (6 bases). The CDR3 runs 13 residues. Germline V gene data show CDR1 as KGHSH and CDR2 as LQKENI. Trimming cost V 5 bases and J 8 bases, with 12 bases left between them.

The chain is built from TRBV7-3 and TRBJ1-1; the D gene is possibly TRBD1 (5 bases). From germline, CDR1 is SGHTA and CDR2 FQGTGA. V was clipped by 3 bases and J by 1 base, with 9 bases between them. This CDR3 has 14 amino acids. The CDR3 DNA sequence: TGTGCCAGCAGCTTGGTCAGGGAGAACACTGAAGCTTTCTTT. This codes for CASSLVRENTEAFF.

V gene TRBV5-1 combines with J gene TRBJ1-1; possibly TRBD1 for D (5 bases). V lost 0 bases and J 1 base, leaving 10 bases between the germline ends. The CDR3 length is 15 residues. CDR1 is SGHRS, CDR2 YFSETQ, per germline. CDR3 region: CASSLGLGGNTEAFF. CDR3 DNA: TGCGCCAGCAGCTTGGGTCTGGGGGGGAACACTGAAGCTTTCTTT. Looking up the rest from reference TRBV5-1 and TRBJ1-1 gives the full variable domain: KAGVTQTPRYLIKTRGQQVTLSCSPISGHRSVSWYQQTPGQGLQFLFEYFSETQRNKGNFPGRFSGRQFSNSRSEMNVSTLELGDSALYLCASSLGLGGNTEAFFGQGTRLTVV.

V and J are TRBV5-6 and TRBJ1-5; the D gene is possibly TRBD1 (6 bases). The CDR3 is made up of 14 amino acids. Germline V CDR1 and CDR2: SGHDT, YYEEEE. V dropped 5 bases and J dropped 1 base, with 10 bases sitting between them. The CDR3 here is CASSAGVSNQPQHF. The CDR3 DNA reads TGTGCCAGCAGTGCAGGGGTGAGCAATCAGCCCCAGCATTTT.

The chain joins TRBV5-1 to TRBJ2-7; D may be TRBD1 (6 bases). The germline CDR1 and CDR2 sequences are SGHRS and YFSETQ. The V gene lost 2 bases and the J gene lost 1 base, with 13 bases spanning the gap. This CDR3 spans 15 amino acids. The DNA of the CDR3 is TGCGCCAGCAGCTTTGGGGGCACTAAGTCCTACGAGCAGTACTTC. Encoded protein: CASSFGGTKSYEQYF. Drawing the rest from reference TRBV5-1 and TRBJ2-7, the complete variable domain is KAGVTQTPRYLIKTRGQQVTLSCSPISGHRSVSWYQQTPGQGLQFLFEYFSETQRNKGNFPGRFSGRQFSNSRSEMNVSTLELGDSALYLCASSFGGTKSYEQYFGPGTRLTVT.

The CDR3 bases are TGCGCCAGCAGCTTGGTATCTGGTTCGTCCTACGAGCAGTACTTC. Amino acids: CASSLVSGSSYEQYF. V usage is TRBV5-1 and J usage is TRBJ2-7; unclear D gene. The CDR3 runs 15 residues. Trimming left V 0 bases short and J 1 base short, with 11 bases between. Germline V gene data show CDR1 as SGHRS and CDR2 as YFSETQ.

The CDR3 loop is CSARWNEQFF. DNA of the CDR3: TGCAGTGCTAGGTGGAATGAGCAGTTCTTC. The chain carries TRBV20-1 and TRBJ2-1, with D uncertain. CDR1 and CDR2 (germline): DFQATT, SNEGSKA (reference sequence). V was trimmed by 3 bases and J by 7 bases, leaving 4 bases between them. The CDR3 extends over 10 amino acids.

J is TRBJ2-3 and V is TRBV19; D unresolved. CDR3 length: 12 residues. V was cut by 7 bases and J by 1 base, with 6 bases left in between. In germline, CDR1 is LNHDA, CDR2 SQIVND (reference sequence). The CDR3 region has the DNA TGTGCCAGTAAAGGTGGCACAGATACGCAGTATTTT. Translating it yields CASKGGTDTQYF.

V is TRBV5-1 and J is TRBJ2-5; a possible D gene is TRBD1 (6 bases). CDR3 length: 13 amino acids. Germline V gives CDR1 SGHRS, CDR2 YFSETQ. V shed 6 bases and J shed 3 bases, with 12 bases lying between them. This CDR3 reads CASKGGTEETQYF. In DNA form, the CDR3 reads TGCGCCAGCAAAGGGGGAACTGAAGAGACCCAGTACTTC.

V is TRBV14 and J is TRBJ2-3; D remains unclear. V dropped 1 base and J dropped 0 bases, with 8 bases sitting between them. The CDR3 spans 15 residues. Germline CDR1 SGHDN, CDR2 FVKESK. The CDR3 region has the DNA TGTGCCAGCAGCCAAGGTAGCCTCAGCACAGATACGCAGTATTTT. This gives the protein CASSQGSLSTDTQYF.

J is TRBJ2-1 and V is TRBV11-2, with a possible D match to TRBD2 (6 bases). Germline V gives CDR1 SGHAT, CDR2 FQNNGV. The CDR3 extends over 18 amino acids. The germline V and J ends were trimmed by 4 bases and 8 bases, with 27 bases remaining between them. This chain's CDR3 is CASSSSRPWASASYEQFF. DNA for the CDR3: TGTGCCAGCAGCTCCTCCCGCCCTTGGGCTAGCGCTTCCTATGAGCAGTTCTTC.

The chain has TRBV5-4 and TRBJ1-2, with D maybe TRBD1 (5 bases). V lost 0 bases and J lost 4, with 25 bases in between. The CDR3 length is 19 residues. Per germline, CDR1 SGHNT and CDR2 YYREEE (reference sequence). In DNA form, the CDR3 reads TGTGCCAGCAGCTTGGAAGGGGAGGGAGTGAGTTTTGGGGGCTATGGCTACACCTTC. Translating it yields CASSLEGEGVSFGGYGYTF.

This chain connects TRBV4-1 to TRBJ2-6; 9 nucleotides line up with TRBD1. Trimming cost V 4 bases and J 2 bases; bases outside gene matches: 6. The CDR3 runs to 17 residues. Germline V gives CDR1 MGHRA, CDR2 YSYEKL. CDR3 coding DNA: TGCGCCAGCAGCCTCCGGACAGGGGAAGCTGGGGCCAACGTCCTGACTTTC. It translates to CASSLRTGEAGANVLTF.

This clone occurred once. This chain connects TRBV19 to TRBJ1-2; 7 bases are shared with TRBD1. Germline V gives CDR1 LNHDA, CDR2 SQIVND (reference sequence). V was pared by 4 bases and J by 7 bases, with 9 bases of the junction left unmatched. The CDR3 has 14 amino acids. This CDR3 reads CASSTTRTGRGYTF. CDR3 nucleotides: TGTGCCAGTAGTACGACAAGGACAGGACGTGGCTACACCTTC.

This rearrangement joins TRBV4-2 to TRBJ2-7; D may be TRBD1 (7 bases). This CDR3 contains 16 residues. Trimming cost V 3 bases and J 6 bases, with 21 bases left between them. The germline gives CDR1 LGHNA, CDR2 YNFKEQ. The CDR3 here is CASSHEARQGGSEQYF. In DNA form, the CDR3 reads TGTGCCAGCAGCCACGAAGCCCGCCAGGGGGGTTCCGAGCAGTACTTC.

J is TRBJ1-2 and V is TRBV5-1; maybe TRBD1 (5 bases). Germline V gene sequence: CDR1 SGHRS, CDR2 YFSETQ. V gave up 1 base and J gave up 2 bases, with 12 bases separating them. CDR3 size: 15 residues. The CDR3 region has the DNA TGCGCCAGCAGCTTGTGGAGGGGTCCCAACTATGGCTACACCTTC. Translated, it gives CASSLWRGPNYGYTF.

The CDR3 spells CASSLYDTQYF. In nucleotides, the CDR3 is TGTGCCAGCAGCTTGTATGATACGCAGTATTTT. The chain employs TRBV5-6 and TRBJ2-3; D unclear. Germline-derived CDR1 and CDR2 are SGHDT and YYEEEE. Between the trimmed V and J ends, which lost 1 base and 6 bases, there was a span of 3 bases. CDR3 length: 11 residues. Full variable domain (outside the CDR3, taken from reference TRBV5-6 and TRBJ2-3): DAGVTQSPTHLIKTRGQQVTLRCSPKSGHDTVSWYQQALGQGPQFIFQYYEEEERQRGNFPDRFSGHQFPNYSSELNVNALLLGDSALYLCASSLYDTQYFGPGTRLTVL.